The 18 T cell receptor beta chains presented below share a single source sample, sequenced in a study of early T cells in non-severe SARS-CoV-2 infection. Using its own MiXCR run on the 5' RACE reads, TCRdb lists one record per CDR3 protein. Of roughly 81,000 distinct CDR3 sequences listed, 9% to 13% are singletons. Material for sequencing was whole blood. These TCRs come from an adult who was a healthcare worker with PCR-confirmed SARS-CoV-2 infection or an uninfected control (not recorded which).

The V call is TRBV29-1, the J call TRBJ2-3; 10 bases fit TRBD1. Germline V lookup: CDR1 SQVTM, CDR2 ANQGSEA. V lost 5 bases to trimming and J lost 2 bases; unmatched junction nucleotides: 7. CDR3 length: 15 residues. Written as DNA, the CDR3 is TGCAGCGTTCGGGACAGGGGAGGCCCCACAGATACGCAGTATTTT. This sequence encodes CSVRDRGGPTDTQYF.

The table lists this clonotype with many counts. The chain couples TRBV19 to TRBJ1-5; D ambiguous. This CDR3 comprises 13 residues. Germline V gene lookup returns CDR1 LNHDA and CDR2 SQIVND (reference sequence). Trimming shortened V by 3 bases and J by 8 bases, and 11 bases separated the two germline ends. CDR3 residues: CASSMGTVEPQHF. The DNA of the CDR3 is TGTGCCAGTAGTATGGGAACGGTGGAGCCCCAGCATTTT. Combining the CDR3 with reference TRBV19 and TRBJ1-5 gives the whole variable domain DGGITQSPKYLFRKEGQNVTLSCEQNLNHDAMYWYRQDPGQGLRLIYYSQIVNDFQKGDIAEGYSVSREKKESFPLTVTSAQKNPTAFYLCASSMGTVEPQHFGDGTRLSIL.

This clonotype showed up just a few times. The chain carries TRBV7-3 and TRBJ2-3, with D uncertain. Germline V lookup: CDR1 SGHTA, CDR2 FQGTGA. Trimming removed 1 base at V and 6 bases at J, with 14 bases between. The CDR3 spans 15 residues. CDR3: CASSLNPLNADTQYF. The DNA for the CDR3 is TGTGCCAGCAGCTTAAACCCCCTGAACGCGGATACGCAGTATTTT. The entire variable domain, with the rest obtained from reference TRBV7-3 and TRBJ2-3, is as follows: GAGVSQTPSNKVTEKGKYVELRCDPISGHTALYWYRQSLGQGPEFLIYFQGTGAADDSGLPNDRFFAVRPEGSVSTLKIQRTERGDSAVYLCASSLNPLNADTQYFGPGTRLTVL.

The sample holds a few counts of this clonotype. The chain employs TRBV11-2 and TRBJ2-2; D remains ambiguous. V was pared by 2 bases and J by 6 bases, with 10 bases between. This CDR3 contains 14 residues. Per germline, CDR1 SGHAT and CDR2 FQNNGV. The CDR3 here is CASSLKWIPGELFF. CDR3 DNA sequence: TGTGCCAGCAGCTTAAAATGGATCCCCGGGGAGCTGTTTTTT.

V and J are TRBV2 and TRBJ2-2; no definite D call. CDR1 and CDR2 (germline): SNHLY, FYNNEI. V dropped 0 bases and J dropped 2 bases, with 7 bases sitting between them. CDR3 length equals 15 residues. DNA for the CDR3: TGTGCCAGCAGTGAAGCGCCACTAAACACCGGGGAGCTGTTTTTT. The encoded protein is CASSEAPLNTGELFF. The full variable domain, in which reference TRBV2 and TRBJ2-2 provide the parts outside the CDR3, is EPEVTQTPSHQVTQMGQEVILRCVPISNHLYFYWYRQILGQKVEFLVSFYNNEISEKSEIFDDQFSVERPDGSNFTLKIRSTKLEDSAMYFCASSEAPLNTGELFFGEGSRLTVL.

The chain couples TRBV10-3 to TRBJ2-7; no clear D gene. V was trimmed by 0 bases and J by 4 bases, leaving 7 bases between them. The CDR3 has 13 amino acids. Germline CDR1 ENHRY, CDR2 SYGVKD. The CDR3 DNA reads TGTGCCATCAGTGAGTCAGCCGCTTACGAGCAGTACTTC. Translation: CAISESAAYEQYF.

V usage is TRBV14 and J usage is TRBJ2-6, with D possibly matching TRBD2 (5 bases). This CDR3 region has 19 residues. Trimming stripped 4 bases from V and 0 bases from J, with 19 bases between. The germline V gene encodes CDR1 SGHDN and CDR2 FVKESK. The chain's CDR3 is CASSPGGGPRYSGANVLTF. The CDR3 bases are TGTGCCAGCAGCCCAGGAGGCGGACCGAGATACTCTGGGGCCAACGTCCTGACTTTC.

This clonotype was observed many times. The chain couples TRBV29-1 to TRBJ2-5, with D unresolved. V was trimmed by 2 bases and J by 2 bases, leaving 9 bases between them. The CDR3 is 13 amino acids. CDR1 is SQVTM, CDR2 ANQGSEA, per germline. The CDR3 nucleotides are TGCAGCGTTGAACATCAGCAGCAAGAGACCCAGTACTTC. The encoded protein is CSVEHQQQETQYF.

DNA for the CDR3: TGCAGCGTCGGGGGGGCCCTCGCGGGCTACACCTTC. Amino acids: CSVGGALAGYTF. The V gene is TRBV29-1, the J gene TRBJ1-2; tentative D call: TRBD1 (6 bases). Trimming took off 6 bases at V and 8 bases at J, with 16 bases between the two ends. The germline V gene has CDR1 SQVTM and CDR2 ANQGSEA. CDR3 length: 12 amino acids.

V and J are TRBV5-1 and TRBJ1-2, with D possibly matching TRBD1 (5 bases). Trimming shortened V by 4 bases and J by 6 bases, and 10 bases separated the two germline ends. The length of the CDR3 is 12 residues. The germline V gene encodes CDR1 SGHRS and CDR2 YFSETQ. Here the CDR3 reads CASSPGSHGYTF. CDR3 nucleotides: TGCGCCAGCAGCCCAGGGAGTCATGGCTACACCTTC.

This sequence joins TRBV28 and TRBJ2-1, with 7 bases identical to TRBD2. V shed 3 bases and J 8 bases; nucleotides not matched to a gene: 4. The CDR3 runs to 13 residues. Germline-derived CDR1 and CDR2 are MDHEN and SYDVKM. As DNA, the CDR3 is TGTGCCAGCAGTTTCAGGCTAGCGGATGAGCAGTTCTTC. It codes for CASSFRLADEQFF.

The chain is built from TRBV21-1 and TRBJ1-1. TRBV21-1 is noted as a pseudogene. CDR3 length: 13 residues. DNA of the CDR3: TGTGCCAGCAGCAAGGTGAGGGACACTGAAGCTTTCTTT. This encodes CASSKVRDTEAFF.

Ten or more counts support this clonotype. The chain employs TRBV20-1 and TRBJ2-7; 7 positions match TRBD2. The V gene end was trimmed by 2 bases and the J gene end by 4 bases; junction bases not matched to a gene: 5. Per the germline V gene, CDR1 is DFQATT and CDR2 is SNEGSKA (reference sequence). The CDR3 contains 13 residues. The CDR3 spells CSARRLAAYEQYF. CDR3 sequence (DNA): TGCAGTGCTAGACGGCTAGCGGCTTACGAGCAGTACTTC.

This clonotype was seen ten or more times. This chain links TRBV5-1 with TRBJ1-1; D not certain. Germline V gene data show CDR1 as SGHRS and CDR2 as YFSETQ. This CDR3 is built from 13 residues. The ends were cut back, 7 bases at V and 0 bases at J, with 10 bases in the middle. The CDR3 DNA reads TGCGCCAGCGCGAGGGCCCTGAACACTGAAGCTTTCTTT. Translation: CASARALNTEAFF.

J is TRBJ1-1 and V is TRBV28, with 8 bases aligning to TRBD1. This CDR3 has 15 residues. Germline CDR1 reads MDHEN; CDR2 reads SYDVKM. With 3 bases clipped from V and 1 base from J, the junction kept 4 bases outside the gene matches. This CDR3 is CASSLTGASNTEAFF. CDR3 sequence (DNA): TGTGCCAGCAGTTTGACAGGGGCGTCGAACACTGAAGCTTTCTTT.

This chain links TRBV28 with TRBJ1-2; no clear D gene. CDR3 length equals 14 residues. In germline, CDR1 is MDHEN, CDR2 SYDVKM. V dropped 4 bases and J dropped 2 bases, with 11 bases sitting between them. The CDR3 DNA sequence: TGTGCCAGCAGTTCACTTGGGCTAAACTATGGCTACACCTTC. This translates into CASSSLGLNYGYTF.

There are a few counts of this clonotype. The J gene is TRBJ1-1, the V gene TRBV6-5, with 12 bases lining up with TRBD1. Looked up from germline, CDR1 is MNHEY and CDR2 is SVGAGI. The CDR3 spans 18 residues. Trimming took 2 bases from V and 7 from J; bases not matched to a gene: 14. The CDR3 DNA is TGTGCCAGCAGTTACCCCGGCCGGGACAGGGGGCGCAAGATTGAAGCTTTCTTT. Its translation is CASSYPGRDRGRKIEAFF.

The rearrangement uses TRBV11-2 and TRBJ1-2, with 8 bases identical to TRBD1. This CDR3 contains 15 residues. The J segment lost 6 bases and the V segment lost 1 base, leaving 7 bases of the junction unmatched. The V gene's germline CDR1 is SGHAT and CDR2 FQNNGV. In DNA, the CDR3 is TGTGCCAGCAGCTTAGTGGGCAGGGGGCGAGATGGCTACACCTTC. This encodes CASSLVGRGRDGYTF. Variable domain in full (rest from reference TRBV11-2 and TRBJ1-2): EAGVAQSPRYKIIEKRQSVAFWCNPISGHATLYWYQQILGQGPKLLIQFQNNGVVDDSQLPKDRFSAERLKGVDSTLKIQPAKLEDSAVYLCASSLVGRGRDGYTFGSGTRLTVV.